Each of the 8 T cell receptor beta chains below was sequenced from the same sample in a study of T cell repertoires in cytomegalovirus infection. TCRdb re-called the reads through MiXCR, storing one row per CDR3 protein. The sample shows around 750,000 distinct CDR3 sequences, roughly 33% of them seen only once. No antigen is known for these receptors. Sample: cultured CD8+ T cells from PBMCs, taken from culture after CMV antigen stimulation. The receptors were sampled from a human donor in good health (CMV status not recorded). Some clones in this sample may be carry-over from other donors' samples.

Note on this clonotype: One base away lies a much larger clone, so this may be a sequencing read error. The gene calls are TRBV7-2 and TRBJ2-3; no firm D call. Trimming removed 5 bases from V and 4 bases from J, with 13 bases in between. Germline CDR1 reads SGHTA; CDR2 reads FQGNSA. The CDR3 extends over 14 amino acids. CDR3 nucleotides: TGTGCCAGCAGCATGAACACGGTACCAGATACGCAGTATTTT. Its translation is CASSMNTVPDTQYF.

The J gene is TRBJ2-4, the V gene TRBV6-2 or TRBV6-3; D may match TRBD1 or TRBD2 (5 bases each). V was shortened by 6 bases and J by 7 bases, with 13 bases between the two germline ends. Germline-derived CDR1 and CDR2 are MNHEY and SVGEGT. The CDR3 covers 13 residues. The CDR3 bases are TGTGCCAGCAGAGAGGGGCCGGTGAACATTCAGTACTTC. It yields the protein CASREGPVNIQYF.

The chain recombines TRBV6-6 with TRBJ2-1; 7 nucleotides agree with TRBD2. Germline V gene lookup returns CDR1 MNHNY and CDR2 SVGAGI (reference sequence). Trimming cost V 2 bases and J 8 bases; bases outside gene matches: 15. The CDR3 totals 17 residues. CDR3 amino acids: CASSYPAGASGSDEQFF. CDR3 in DNA: TGTGCCAGCAGTTACCCAGCCGGGGCTAGCGGCTCAGATGAGCAGTTCTTC.

Ten or more counts support this clonotype. The chain has TRBV7-2 and TRBJ1-5; a weak D match, TRBD1 (5 bases). The CDR3 extends over 17 amino acids. Germline CDR1 is SGHTA and CDR2 is FQGNSA. V was trimmed by 0 bases and J by 2 bases, leaving 14 bases between them. CDR3 DNA sequence: TGTGCCAGCAGCTTAGCGTACTGGCAGGGTGGCAATCAGCCCCAGCATTTT. It codes for CASSLAYWQGGNQPQHF.

This clonotype was detected ten times or more. The chain joins TRBV7-2 to TRBJ1-3, with D perhaps matching TRBD1 (5 bases). The V gene lost 0 bases and the J gene lost 2 bases, with 8 bases spanning the gap. The CDR3 covers 15 residues. The germline gives CDR1 SGHTA, CDR2 FQGNSA. The CDR3 reads CASSLAGGAGNTIYF. In DNA, the CDR3 is TGTGCCAGCAGCTTAGCCGGAGGGGCTGGAAACACCATATATTTT.

The gene calls are TRBV7-8 and TRBJ2-7; a weak D match, TRBD1 (6 bases). CDR3 length: 15 amino acids. CDR1 and CDR2 (germline): SGHVS, FQNEAQ. V shed 2 bases and J shed 2 bases, with 13 bases lying between them. The CDR3 DNA reads as TGTGCCAGCAGCTTATCTGGGTCAGGGGCCTACGAGCAGTACTTC. Translating gives CASSLSGSGAYEQYF.

This clonotype was counted once. The chain couples TRBV10-2 to TRBJ1-5; D gene ambiguous. Germline V gives CDR1 WSHSY, CDR2 SAAADI. Trimming left V 4 bases short and J 8 bases short, with 9 bases between. The CDR3 runs to 12 residues. The CDR3 spells CASSATREPQHF. The CDR3 region has the DNA TGCGCCAGCAGTGCCACCCGGGAGCCCCAGCATTTT.

This clonotype occurred a few times. The chain combines TRBV12-3 or TRBV12-4 with TRBJ2-4; D is undetermined. There are 16 residues in the CDR3. V dropped 5 bases and J dropped 3 bases, with 17 bases sitting between them. The CDR3: CASSVDLGFGKNIQYF. The CDR3 DNA reads TGTGCCAGCAGTGTCGACCTAGGTTTCGGCAAAAACATTCAGTACTTC.